These 2 T cell receptor beta chains were sequenced from one sample in a study of spatial heterogeneity in lung cancer. MiXCR, applied by TCRdb to the 5' RACE reads, yields one record per CDR3 protein. The table shows some 120,000 distinct CDR3 sequences, with more than 9% occurring only once. Time point denoted: blood at routine non-recurrence follow-up after resection. From tumor, nontumor lung or frozen PBMC, whole RNA was taken unsorted for sequencing. The specimen was PBMCs, collected at follow-up. The receptor set was obtained from a male donor with early-stage non-small cell lung cancer.

The V gene is TRBV7-9, the J gene TRBJ2-3; 7 bases align to TRBD2. Unmatched junction bases numbered 9, after V lost 3 bases and J lost 6 bases. The germline V gene has CDR1 SEHNR and CDR2 FQNEAQ (reference sequence). The CDR3 is made up of 15 amino acids. CDR3 sequence (DNA): TGTGCCAGCAGCTTTTTGTCGGGGGGTGCCGATACGCAGTATTTT. This gives the protein CASSFLSGGADTQYF. Full variable domain (rest looked up from reference TRBV7-9 and TRBJ2-3): DTGVSQNPRHKITKRGQNVTFRCDPISEHNRLYWYRQTLGQGPEFLTYFQNEAQLEKSRLLSDRFSAERPKGSFSTLEIQRTEQGDSAMYLCASSFLSGGADTQYFGPGTRLTVL.

This clonotype was counted at least ten times. This chain uses TRBV6-5 with TRBJ2-2; D call uncertain. This CDR3 comprises 12 residues. The V end lost 2 bases, the J end lost 4 bases, and 2 bases lay between the germline ends. Germline CDR1 MNHEY, CDR2 SVGAGI. CDR3 region: CASSYLTGELFF. For the CDR3, the DNA is TGTGCCAGCAGTTACCTCACCGGGGAGCTGTTTTTT.